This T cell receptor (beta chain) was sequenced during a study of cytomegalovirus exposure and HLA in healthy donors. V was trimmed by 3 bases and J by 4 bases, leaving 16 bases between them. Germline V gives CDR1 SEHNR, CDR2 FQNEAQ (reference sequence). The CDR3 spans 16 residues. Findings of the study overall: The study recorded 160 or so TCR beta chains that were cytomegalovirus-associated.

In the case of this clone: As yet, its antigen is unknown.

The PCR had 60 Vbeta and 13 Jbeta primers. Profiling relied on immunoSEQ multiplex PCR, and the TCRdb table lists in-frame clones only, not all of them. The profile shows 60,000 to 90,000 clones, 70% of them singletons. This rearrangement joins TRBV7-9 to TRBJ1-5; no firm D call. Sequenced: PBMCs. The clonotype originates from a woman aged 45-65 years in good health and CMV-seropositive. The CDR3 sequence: CASSFGSSLENQPQHF. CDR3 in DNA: TGTGCCAGCAGCTTCGGGAGTTCTCTGGAGAATCAGCCCCAGCATTTT.